These 20 T cell receptor beta chains share one sample of origin, sequenced in a study of blood T cell repertoires in COVID-19. Here immunoSEQ multiplex PCR was the method, and the copy in TCRdb shows in-frame clones only, minus some. The table includes some 250,000 clones, approximately 83% detected once. The sequenced material came from peripheral blood. The receptor set was obtained from a woman aged 25 to 45 who had recovered from COVID-19.

The rearrangement links TRBV5-1 to TRBJ1-2; TRBD1 matches 7 bases. CDR1 and CDR2 from the germline V gene are SGHRS and YFSETQ. The V segment lost 4 bases and the J segment 6 bases; nucleotides outside the gene matches: 9. The CDR3 sequence is 14 residues long. CDR3 in amino acids: CASSKDRVWDGYTF. CDR3 coding DNA: TGCGCCAGCAGCAAAGACAGGGTATGGGATGGCTACACCTTC.

This rearrangement joins TRBV20-1 to TRBJ2-3; TRBD2 agrees at 13 bases. Trimming at V came to 3 bases and at J to 8 bases, leaving 14 bases not matched to a gene. The CDR3 runs 17 residues. Germline lookup yields CDR1 DFQATT and CDR2 SNEGSKA (reference sequence). This CDR3 reads CSASYGRGLAGTGTQYF. For the CDR3, the DNA is TGCAGTGCTAGTTATGGGAGGGGACTAGCGGGGACTGGTACGCAGTATTTT.

The V call is TRBV10-1, the J call TRBJ2-2, with D unresolved. Trimming removed 10 bases at V and 1 base at J, with 4 bases between. The CDR3 contains 11 residues. Germline CDR1 reads WNHNN; CDR2 reads SYGVQD (reference sequence). CDR3: CATVNTGELFF. The DNA for the CDR3 is TGCGCCACCGTGAACACCGGGGAGCTGTTTTTT.

CDR3 in DNA: TGTGCCAGTAGTAGCCGGGACAGGGGGAGCTCAGATACGCAGTATTTT. Amino acids: CASSSRDRGSSDTQYF. The rearrangement links TRBV19 to TRBJ2-3; TRBD1 matches 11 bases. J was trimmed by 4 bases and V by 4 bases; bases with no gene match: 7. The CDR3 sequence is 16 residues long. Germline V gives CDR1 LNHDA, CDR2 SQIVND (reference sequence). Drawing the rest from reference TRBV19 and TRBJ2-3, the complete variable domain is DGGITQSPKYLFRKEGQNVTLSCEQNLNHDAMYWYRQDPGQGLRLIYYSQIVNDFQKGDIAEGYSVSREKKESFPLTVTSAQKNPTAFYLCASSSRDRGSSDTQYFGPGTRLTVL.

This clone was observed a single time. This sequence joins TRBV21-1 and TRBJ2-7; the table assigns TRBD2, which was not confirmed against the DNA. TRBV21-1 is assigned pseudogene status. This CDR3 region has 14 residues. CDR3 loop: CASRGLAYHHEQYF. Written as DNA, the CDR3 is TGTGCCAGCAGGGGACTAGCTTATCACCACGAGCAGTACTTC.

The V call is TRBV2, the J call TRBJ2-3, with D perhaps matching TRBD1 (6 bases). Per the germline V gene, CDR1 is SNHLY and CDR2 is FYNNEI. V lost 3 bases to trimming and J lost 2 bases, with 12 bases between them. The CDR3 covers 15 residues. The DNA for the CDR3 is TGTGCCAGCAGTGAGGAGCAGGGGTTCACAGATACGCAGTATTTT. Encoded protein: CASSEEQGFTDTQYF.

The chain employs TRBV4-1 and TRBJ2-5; TRBD2 matches 10 bases. CDR1 and CDR2 (germline): MGHRA, YSYEKL. V dropped 5 bases and J dropped 5; count of bases not matched to a gene: 8. The CDR3 is made up of 15 amino acids. Written as DNA, the CDR3 is TGCGCCAGCAGCGACATAGCGGGGGGTAGGGAGACCCAGTACTTC. Protein: CASSDIAGGRETQYF.

The chain uses TRBV12-5 and TRBJ2-4, with TRBD1 as a possible D gene (6 bases). This CDR3 comprises 14 residues. V was pared by 3 bases and J by 6 bases, with 12 bases between. Per the germline V gene, CDR1 is LGHNT and CDR2 is FRNRAP. CDR3: CASGLAGGINIQYF. The CDR3 nucleotides are TGTGCTAGTGGTTTAGCTGGGGGCATAAACATTCAGTACTTC.

The chain uses TRBV5-1 and TRBJ2-5, with D possibly TRBD2 on 7 matching bases. Germline CDR1 SGHRS, CDR2 YFSETQ. V was pared by 4 bases and J by 5 bases, with 15 bases between. The length of the CDR3 is 14 residues. CDR3 amino acids: CASSGGGGAETQYF. The CDR3 DNA reads as TGCGCCAGCAGCGGAGGCGGGGGCGCGGAGACCCAGTACTTC.

This chain links TRBV7-3 with TRBJ2-6, with TRBD1 matching 8 bases. V trimming: 0 bases; J trimming: 8 bases; junction bases outside the gene matches: 15. The CDR3 contains 19 residues. The germline gives CDR1 SGHTA, CDR2 FQGTGA. CDR3 residues: CASSLTSGGAGRATNVLTF. In DNA form, the CDR3 reads TGTGCCAGCAGCTTAACTTCAGGGGGCGCAGGCCGTGCGACCAACGTCCTGACTTTC.

V is TRBV5-6 and J is TRBJ1-2; 8 nucleotides agree with TRBD1. V trimming: 2 bases; J trimming: 8 bases; junction bases outside the gene matches: 5. Germline assignment: CDR1 SGHDT and CDR2 YYEEEE. There are 13 residues in the CDR3. The CDR3 region has the DNA TGTGCCAGCAGCTTAGGACAGGGTGGAGGCTACACCTTC. It encodes CASSLGQGGGYTF.

V gene TRBV5-6 combines with J gene TRBJ2-3, with TRBD1 identical over 10 bases. This CDR3 region has 16 residues. Germline V gene sequence: CDR1 SGHDT, CDR2 YYEEEE. Losses at the gene ends were 5 bases for V and 0 bases for J; bases not matched to a gene: 6. The CDR3 bases are TGTGCCAGCAGTCCGACAGGGGGCCTAAGCACAGATACGCAGTATTTT. Its protein product is CASSPTGGLSTDTQYF.

The chain recombines TRBV6-6 with TRBJ1-2; D is ambiguous. This CDR3 contains 12 residues. CDR1 and CDR2 (germline): MNHNY, SVGAGI (reference sequence). Trimming cost V 7 bases and J 8 bases, with 14 bases left between them. Here the CDR3 DNA reads TGTGCCAGCATGAACCCCACGGGGGGCTACACCTTC. Its protein product is CASMNPTGGYTF.

The chain employs TRBV7-9 and TRBJ2-7, with 7 bases matching TRBD1. V shed 5 bases and J 2 bases; nucleotides not matched to a gene: 6. Germline V gene lookup returns CDR1 SEHNR and CDR2 FQNEAQ (reference sequence). This CDR3 region has 14 residues. The CDR3 DNA sequence: TGTGCCAGCAGCCCCCGACAGGGACCCTACGAGCAGTACTTC. It specifies CASSPRQGPYEQYF. The entire variable domain, with the rest obtained from reference TRBV7-9 and TRBJ2-7, is as follows: DTGVSQNPRHKITKRGQNVTFRCDPISEHNRLYWYRQTLGQGPEFLTYFQNEAQLEKSRLLSDRFSAERPKGSFSTLEIQRTEQGDSAMYLCASSPRQGPYEQYFGPGTRLTVT.

The gene calls are TRBV6-5 and TRBJ2-5, with 10 bases that match TRBD1. Germline V gene lookup returns CDR1 MNHEY and CDR2 SVGAGI. The CDR3 is 15 residues long. V lost 4 bases to trimming and J lost 7 bases; unmatched junction nucleotides: 9. The CDR3, as DNA: TGTGCCAGCAGTTTACCCTTGGACAGGGGGGGGACCCAGTACTTC. Amino acids: CASSLPLDRGGTQYF.

The V call is TRBV5-4, the J call TRBJ1-2; tentative D call: TRBD1 (5 bases). This CDR3 region has 15 residues. The V gene's germline CDR1 is SGHNT and CDR2 YYREEE (reference sequence). V was shortened by 0 bases and J by 7 bases, with 16 bases between the two germline ends. Here the CDR3 DNA reads TGTGCCAGCAGCTTGGGGGGACTGAGGTTTGGTGGCTACACCTTC. Protein sequence: CASSLGGLRFGGYTF.

The J gene is TRBJ1-1, the V gene TRBV4-3; D gene unclear. The germline V and J ends were trimmed by 1 base and 1 base, with 7 bases remaining between them. Germline V gene data show CDR1 as LGHNA and CDR2 as YSLEER. The CDR3 has 14 amino acids. CDR3 sequence: CASSQGDENTEAFF. The DNA for the CDR3 is TGCGCCAGCAGCCAAGGAGATGAGAACACTGAAGCTTTCTTT.

The genes are TRBV4-2 and TRBJ1-3; D is unresolved. Looked up from germline, CDR1 is LGHNA and CDR2 is YNFKEQ. The CDR3 runs to 16 residues. V was cut by 1 base and J by 0 bases, with 10 bases left in between. The CDR3 sequence: CASSQVQGSSGNTIYF. In DNA form, the CDR3 reads TGTGCCAGCAGCCAAGTGCAAGGGAGCTCTGGAAACACCATATATTTT.

The chain is built from TRBV5-4 and TRBJ1-5; D is undetermined. V was pared by 2 bases and J by 4 bases, with 4 bases between. Germline V CDR1 and CDR2: SGHNT, YYREEE (reference sequence). This CDR3 is built from 12 residues. The CDR3 region is CASSFFNQPQHF. CDR3 nucleotides: TGTGCCAGCAGCTTCTTTAATCAGCCCCAGCATTTT.

The rearrangement joins TRBV5-1 to TRBJ1-2; tentative D call: TRBD1 (5 bases). There are 14 residues in the CDR3. Germline CDR1 SGHRS, CDR2 YFSETQ. V was clipped by 4 bases and J by 7 bases, with 17 bases between them. CDR3 coding DNA: TGCGCCAGCAGCCCACTAGCATCGGGGACTGGCTACACCTTC. This codes for CASSPLASGTGYTF.